This T cell receptor (beta chain) was sequenced for a study of vaccination and CD4 T cells after COVID-19. Treatment in this sample: roughly 10-day PBMC culture with coronavirus spike peptide pools or control peptides (ViraFEST assay). Harvesting of the unexposed donor's CD4+ T cells predated the COVID-19 pandemic (2011-2018). A word on this clonotype: Its cognate antigen is unknown.

The germline V gene has CDR1 SGDLS and CDR2 YYNGEE. V was clipped by 3 bases and J by 4 bases, with 13 bases between them. The CDR3 has 14 amino acids. Cultured CD4+ T cell DNA underwent sequencing with the Oncomine TCR Beta short-read assay. MiXCR was run by TCRdb on the PCR reads, yielding one entry per CDR3 protein. The sample lists about 6,900 distinct CDR3 sequences, 25% to 35% occurring once. The chain has TRBV9 and TRBJ1-2; no reliable D call. The TCR sequence derives from a human donor in good health. The material sequenced was CD4+ T cells from blood, cultured in vitro. The CDR3 nucleotides read TGTGCCAGCAGCGGCCGAGAAGCCCTCTATGGCTACACCTTC. As protein: CASSGREALYGYTF.